The 22 T cell receptor beta chains in this list originate from one sample, sequenced in a study of cytomegalovirus exposure and HLA in healthy donors. PCR used 60 Vbeta primers and 13 Jbeta primers. Assay: immunoSEQ multiplex PCR; the TCRdb copy retains only in-frame clones and omits some. The sample holds roughly 130,000 clones; approximately 85% are singletons and the top ten take 1.7%. The specimen was PBMCs. The receptor set was obtained from a boy between 10 and 17 years old in good health and CMV-seronegative.

The rearrangement joins TRBV5-1 to TRBJ2-1; 9 bases fit TRBD2. Germline CDR1 and CDR2: SGHRS and YFSETQ. CDR3 size: 15 residues. With 4 bases clipped from V and 0 bases from J, the junction kept 2 bases outside the gene matches. The CDR3 region has the DNA TGCGCCAGCAGCGGAGCGGGGGGCTCCTACAATGAGCAGTTCTTC. This translates into CASSGAGGSYNEQFF. Full variable domain (rest looked up from reference TRBV5-1 and TRBJ2-1): KAGVTQTPRYLIKTRGQQVTLSCSPISGHRSVSWYQQTPGQGLQFLFEYFSETQRNKGNFPGRFSGRQFSNSRSEMNVSTLELGDSALYLCASSGAGGSYNEQFFGPGTRLTVL.

The chain has TRBV5-1 and TRBJ2-5; 7 bases fit TRBD1. The J segment lost 5 bases and the V segment lost 5 bases, leaving 12 bases of the junction unmatched. Germline CDR1 SGHRS, CDR2 YFSETQ. The CDR3 has 15 amino acids. The CDR3 is CASRLRQGGLETQYF. The CDR3 bases are TGCGCCAGCAGGTTGAGACAGGGTGGTTTGGAGACCCAGTACTTC.

The gene calls are TRBV6-5 and TRBJ1-1; D is uncertain. Germline assignment: CDR1 MNHEY and CDR2 SVGAGI. The V end was cut by 7 bases, the J end by 2 bases, with 14 bases between. The CDR3 extends over 14 amino acids. DNA for the CDR3: TGTGCCAGCATCCTAAGAGGCGGTAACACTGAAGCTTTCTTT. It yields the protein CASILRGGNTEAFF.

The chain joins TRBV4-1 to TRBJ2-7, with 11 bases matching TRBD2. The germline CDR1 and CDR2 sequences are MGHRA and YSYEKL. The CDR3 consists of 17 residues. V dropped 2 bases and J dropped 0; count of bases not matched to a gene: 6. CDR3 in amino acids: CASSQIGTSGRSYEQYF. CDR3 DNA sequence: TGCGCCAGCAGCCAAATCGGGACTAGCGGACGCTCCTACGAGCAGTACTTC.

A remark on this clone: Other DNA sequences within the sample encode an identical CDR3. This chain links TRBV18 with TRBJ2-2; tentative D call: TRBD1 (5 bases). The CDR3 consists of 14 residues. CDR1 KGHSH and CDR2 LQKENI come from the germline V gene. Trimming stripped 2 bases from V and 2 bases from J, with 6 bases between. CDR3: CASSPDRNTGELFF. The CDR3 DNA reads as TGTGCCAGCTCACCAGACAGAAACACCGGGGAGCTGTTTTTT.

The genes are TRBV27 and TRBJ1-1; 8 bases fit TRBD1. The germline V gene encodes CDR1 MNHEY and CDR2 SMNVEV (reference sequence). The ends lost 5 bases at V and 6 bases at J; junction bases unmatched: 8. This CDR3 contains 14 residues. The CDR3 sequence is CASSPTGTGAEAFF. CDR3 nucleotides: TGTGCCAGCAGTCCGACCGGGACAGGTGCTGAAGCTTTCTTT.

The chain uses TRBV7-9 and TRBJ1-2; no reliable D call. The germline V gene has CDR1 SEHNR and CDR2 FQNEAQ (reference sequence). V was shortened by 6 bases and J by 4 bases, with 15 bases between the two germline ends. CDR3 length: 14 residues. The CDR3 protein is CASRPSLEGYGYTF. CDR3 coding DNA: TGTGCCAGCAGACCGAGTTTAGAGGGCTATGGCTACACCTTC.

The V and J genes are TRBV14 and TRBJ2-1; 13 bases align to TRBD2. The CDR3 is made up of 17 amino acids. J lost 14 bases, V lost 3 bases, and 16 bases had no gene match. Germline V gene lookup returns CDR1 SGHDN and CDR2 FVKESK. The CDR3 is CASSQAGLAGARSRKFF. In DNA form, the CDR3 reads TGTGCCAGCAGCCAGGCCGGACTAGCGGGGGCCCGCTCAAGGAAGTTCTTC.

The V and J genes are TRBV13 and TRBJ2-7; TRBD1 is a possible D gene (6 bases). Trimming took 5 bases from V and 5 from J, leaving 10 bases between them. The CDR3 runs 12 residues. CDR1 and CDR2 (germline): PRHDT, FYEKMQ (reference sequence). This CDR3 reads CASSEGGHEQYF. The CDR3 DNA reads TGTGCCAGCAGCGAAGGGGGACACGAGCAGTACTTC.

V usage is TRBV15 and J usage is TRBJ1-2; D gene unclear. Trimming removed 1 base from V and 5 bases from J, with 14 bases in between. The length of the CDR3 is 15 residues. CDR1 and CDR2 (germline): LNHNV, YYDKDF (reference sequence). The CDR3 loop is CATSRVSPGSYGYTF. The CDR3 nucleotides read TGTGCCACCAGCAGAGTTAGTCCAGGTAGTTATGGCTACACCTTC.

The chain is built from TRBV13 and TRBJ1-1, with 9 positions matching TRBD1. The CDR3 length is 16 residues. In germline, CDR1 is PRHDT, CDR2 FYEKMQ (reference sequence). J was trimmed by 5 bases and V by 3 bases; bases with no gene match: 10. CDR3: CASSFPPGQGNTEAFF. The CDR3 nucleotides read TGTGCCAGCAGCTTTCCCCCGGGACAGGGTAATACTGAAGCTTTCTTT.

Note on this clone: This CDR3 is also generated by other DNA sequences in the sample. The gene calls are TRBV5-4 and TRBJ1-5, with a weak D call TRBD1 (6 bases). Germline V CDR1 and CDR2: SGHNT, YYREEE (reference sequence). Trimming took 0 bases from V and 2 from J, leaving 6 bases between them. CDR3 size: 14 residues. The CDR3 region is CASSLAGGNQPQHF. CDR3 sequence (DNA): TGTGCCAGCAGCTTGGCAGGGGGCAATCAGCCCCAGCATTTT.

The rearrangement uses TRBV10-3 and TRBJ2-7; D remains unclear. V was pared by 0 bases and J by 5 bases, with 5 bases between. Germline-derived CDR1 and CDR2 are ENHRY and SYGVKD. This CDR3 is built from 12 residues. The CDR3 bases are TGTGCCATCAGTGAGTCAACTAACGAGCAGTACTTC. Translating gives CAISESTNEQYF.

The chain combines TRBV7-2 with TRBJ1-5, with 9 bases matching TRBD1. This CDR3 spans 14 amino acids. The germline gives CDR1 SGHTA, CDR2 FQGNSA. The V and J ends lost 5 bases and 5 bases, in that order; junction bases with no gene match: 4. This CDR3 reads CASSVTGGDQPQHF. CDR3 coding DNA: TGTGCCAGCAGCGTGACAGGGGGAGATCAGCCCCAGCATTTT. Full variable domain (outside the CDR3, taken from reference TRBV7-2 and TRBJ1-5): GAGVSQSPSNKVTEKGKDVELRCDPISGHTALYWYRQSLGQGLEFLIYFQGNSAPDKSGLPSDRFSAERTGGSVSTLTIQRTQQEDSAVYLCASSVTGGDQPQHFGDGTRLSIL.

CDR3 DNA sequence: TGTGCCAGTAGTATCGGACAGCCCTTAGGCTACACCTTC. This gives the protein CASSIGQPLGYTF. V is TRBV19 and J is TRBJ1-2, with a tentative D call TRBD1 (6 bases). The CDR3 length is 13 residues. V dropped 3 bases and J dropped 8 bases, with 13 bases sitting between them. CDR1 LNHDA and CDR2 SQIVND come from the germline V gene (reference sequence).

The CDR3 DNA reads as TGCGCCAGCGGTACCGGGACAGATGAAGAGACCCAGTACTTC. Amino acids: CASGTGTDEETQYF. The gene calls are TRBV5-1 and TRBJ2-5, with 7 bases matching TRBD1. CDR3 length: 14 amino acids. Germline CDR1 SGHRS, CDR2 YFSETQ. J was trimmed by 3 bases and V by 7 bases; bases with no gene match: 9.

This clone turned up a few times. The gene calls are TRBV6-1 and TRBJ2-7; 11 bases match TRBD2. Germline CDR1 MNHNS, CDR2 SASEGT. The CDR3 consists of 17 residues. V lost 4 bases to trimming and J lost 0 bases; unmatched junction nucleotides: 8. This CDR3 reads CASSGRLAGKISYEQYF. CDR3 coding DNA: TGTGCCAGCAGTGGCAGACTAGCGGGAAAAATCTCCTACGAGCAGTACTTC.

The gene calls are TRBV4-3 and TRBJ1-2, with unresolved D. Trimming stripped 0 bases from V and 2 bases from J, with 10 bases between. Germline CDR1 LGHNA, CDR2 YSLEER. This CDR3 has 15 amino acids. In nucleotides, the CDR3 is TGCGCCAGCAGCCAAGATCGGGAAGACAACTATGGCTACACCTTC. Amino acid sequence: CASSQDREDNYGYTF.

V gene TRBV5-5 combines with J gene TRBJ2-1; 7 bases map to TRBD2. Germline CDR1 and CDR2: SGHKS and YYEKEE (reference sequence). The length of the CDR3 is 11 residues. V lost 3 bases and J lost 10; bases outside the gene matches: 1. The CDR3 loop reads CASSWTREQFF. The CDR3 coding sequence is TGTGCCAGCAGCTGGACTAGAGAGCAGTTCTTC.

This clone was picked up a small number of times. This chain connects TRBV2 to TRBJ1-1, with unresolved D. The CDR3 has 13 amino acids. The germline V gene has CDR1 SNHLY and CDR2 FYNNEI. V lost 7 bases and J 4 bases, leaving 13 bases between the germline ends. CDR3 sequence reads: CASNQEGSTEAFF. The CDR3 DNA is TGTGCCAGCAATCAGGAGGGTTCCACTGAAGCTTTCTTT.

The rearrangement joins TRBV30 to TRBJ2-1, with no clear D. Trimming stripped 1 base from V and 10 bases from J, with 8 bases between. CDR1 and CDR2 from the germline V gene are GTSNPN and SVGIG (reference sequence). This CDR3 is 11 amino acids long. The CDR3 DNA sequence: TGTGCCTGGAGTGAGGCGGCGGAGCAGTTCTTC. It codes for CAWSEAAEQFF.

The chain joins TRBV25-1 to TRBJ1-1, with 7 positions matching TRBD1. The CDR3 length is 14 residues. Germline V lookup: CDR1 MGHDK, CDR2 SYGVNS. V gave up 4 bases and J gave up 0 bases; unmatched junction bases: 2. CDR3 sequence reads: CASSGTGLNTEAFF. The CDR3 DNA sequence: TGTGCCAGCAGTGGGACAGGACTGAACACTGAAGCTTTCTTT.